The 26 T cell receptor beta chains below were found in one sample sequenced in a study of cytomegalovirus exposure and HLA in healthy donors. Use of 60 Vbeta and 13 Jbeta primers characterized the PCR. The method was immunoSEQ multiplex PCR; TCRdb's version includes in-frame clones alone and lacks a portion of them. This table holds tens of thousands of clones, 76% found once. Source material: PBMCs. The receptors were gathered from a man younger than 30 in good health and CMV-seronegative.

This chain connects TRBV6-5 to TRBJ1-3, with unresolved D. The V and J ends lost 8 bases and 4 bases respectively, with 15 bases between them. CDR1 and CDR2 (germline): MNHEY, SVGAGI. The length of the CDR3 is 14 residues. Written as DNA, the CDR3 is TGTGCCAGCGCTACGACATTCTCAGGAAACACCATATATTTT. Translating it yields CASATTFSGNTIYF.

This chain connects TRBV5-1 to TRBJ2-6; perhaps TRBD1 as D (5 bases). V dropped 6 bases and J dropped 0 bases, with 13 bases sitting between them. Germline V gives CDR1 SGHRS, CDR2 YFSETQ. The CDR3 is 16 residues long. DNA of the CDR3: TGCGCCAGCACCCGACAGTTAAGCTCTGGGGCCAACGTCCTGACTTTC. Its protein product is CASTRQLSSGANVLTF.

The rearrangement uses TRBV7-3 and TRBJ2-5; 9 nucleotides agree with TRBD1. The CDR3 spans 14 residues. Germline CDR1 and CDR2: SGHTA and FQGTGA. J lost 3 bases, V lost 5 bases, and 4 bases had no gene match. CDR3 residues: CASSQGQGEETQYF. The CDR3 region has the DNA TGTGCCAGCAGCCAGGGACAGGGAGAAGAGACCCAGTACTTC.

The chain recombines TRBV6-1 with TRBJ1-6; 11 bases are a match to TRBD1. The CDR3 is 19 residues long. Per germline, CDR1 MNHNS and CDR2 SASEGT. V lost 0 bases, J lost 0 bases, and 4 bases stayed unmatched. The CDR3 DNA reads TGTGCCAGCAGTGAAGCCCGGGACAGGGGGATCTCCTATAATTCACCCCTCCACTTT. Amino acid sequence: CASSEARDRGISYNSPLHF.

The rearrangement uses TRBV5-1 and TRBJ2-1; 7 bases align to TRBD1. The CDR3 runs to 18 residues. Germline CDR1 SGHRS, CDR2 YFSETQ. Trimming cost V 1 base and J 3 bases; bases outside gene matches: 13. The CDR3 sequence is CASSLTWRSGQNYNEQFF. DNA of the CDR3: TGCGCCAGCAGCTTGACCTGGCGATCGGGACAGAACTACAATGAGCAGTTCTTC.

The V gene is TRBV9, the J gene TRBJ1-4, with TRBD1 as a possible D gene (6 bases). This CDR3 contains 14 residues. Trimming took 4 bases from V and 7 from J, leaving 14 bases between them. CDR1 is SGDLS and CDR2 is YYNGEE in the germline V gene. The CDR3: CASSPGGRIEKLFF. The CDR3 bases are TGTGCCAGCAGCCCGGGGGGGCGGATTGAAAAACTGTTTTTT. Complete variable domain (other parts from reference TRBV9 and TRBJ1-4): DSGVTQTPKHLITATGQRVTLRCSPRSGDLSVYWYQQSLDQGLQFLIQYYNGEERAKGNILERFSAQQFPDLHSELNLSSLELGDSALYFCASSPGGRIEKLFFGSGTQLSVL.

The V call is TRBV5-1, the J call TRBJ2-3; possibly TRBD2 for D (6 bases). Between the trimmed V and J ends, which lost 0 bases and 3 bases, there was a span of 14 bases. The CDR3 consists of 16 residues. Germline CDR1 SGHRS, CDR2 YFSETQ. CDR3 residues: CASSLEGRRGTDTQYF. The CDR3 nucleotides read TGCGCCAGCAGCTTGGAGGGACGGCGGGGAACAGATACGCAGTATTTT.

The chain carries TRBV7-6 and TRBJ1-4, with D possibly being TRBD1 (5 bases). The CDR3 totals 15 residues. V dropped 2 bases and J dropped 4 bases, with 11 bases sitting between them. Germline V gene lookup returns CDR1 SGHVS and CDR2 FNYEAQ. CDR3 sequence reads: CASSLRGGDNEKLFF. The CDR3 DNA is TGTGCCAGCAGCTTAAGGGGCGGAGATAATGAAAAACTGTTTTTT.

V and J are TRBV6-6 and TRBJ2-3; TRBD1 might be the D (5 bases). V lost 5 bases to trimming and J lost 1 base, with 13 bases between them. CDR3 length equals 15 residues. In germline, CDR1 is MNHNY, CDR2 SVGAGI (reference sequence). CDR3 DNA: TGTGCCAGCAGTCCCCAGGGCACCCGCACAGATACGCAGTATTTT. It yields the protein CASSPQGTRTDTQYF.

This clone occurred a few times. The rearrangement uses TRBV5-6 and TRBJ2-7; perhaps TRBD1 as D (5 bases). Deletions cut 6 bases from V and 1 base from J, with 17 bases between. The CDR3 is 15 amino acids. Germline CDR1 reads SGHDT; CDR2 reads YYEEEE. The CDR3 DNA follows: TGTGCCAGCACCCGCCTAGGCCAGGGTTCCTACGAGCAGTACGTC. Its translation: CASTRLGQGSYEQYV.

V and J are TRBV6-5 and TRBJ1-2; D ambiguous. CDR1 and CDR2 from the germline V gene are MNHEY and SVGAGI. This CDR3 has 15 residues. With 4 bases removed from V and 6 bases from J, the gap between germline ends came to 18 bases. The CDR3 DNA reads TGTGCCAGCAGTTCCTCGGTCTGGAGGTCAAATGGCTACACCTTC. Protein sequence: CASSSSVWRSNGYTF.

On this clone itself: Other DNA sequences in this specimen translate into the identical CDR3. The CDR3 is CASSVGRGQETQYF. In DNA, the CDR3 is TGTGCCAGCAGCGTGGGGCGGGGTCAAGAGACCCAGTACTTC. The chain is built from TRBV9 and TRBJ2-5; D might be TRBD2 (6 bases). V was cut by 2 bases and J by 2 bases, with 10 bases left in between. The length of the CDR3 is 14 residues. Germline-derived CDR1 and CDR2 are SGDLS and YYNGEE.

The chain has TRBV6-6 and TRBJ2-6, with D unclear. The CDR3 is 16 amino acids. Germline lookup yields CDR1 MNHNY and CDR2 SVGAGI (reference sequence). Trimming removed 3 bases from V and 0 bases from J, with 9 bases in between. The CDR3 coding sequence is TGTGCCAGCAGTTATTCACCGGGCTCTGGGGCCAACGTCCTGACTTTC. Its protein is CASSYSPGSGANVLTF.

The chain is built from TRBV7-2 and TRBJ1-1; the match to TRBD1 covers 7 bases. The CDR3 length is 15 residues. J was trimmed by 1 base and V by 5 bases; bases with no gene match: 7. Germline V CDR1 and CDR2: SGHTA, FQGNSA. For the CDR3, the DNA is TGTGCCAGCAGCCCTAGACAGGGACCGAACACTGAAGCTTTCTTT. Translating gives CASSPRQGPNTEAFF.

The chain has TRBV5-1 and TRBJ2-3; 9 bases fit TRBD2. The germline gives CDR1 SGHRS, CDR2 YFSETQ. V shed 4 bases, J shed 6 bases, and the junction held 12 bases outside the gene matches. The CDR3 runs to 16 residues. The CDR3 is CASSPEGRGGVDTQYF. As DNA, the CDR3 is TGCGCCAGCAGCCCCGAGGGGCGGGGGGGCGTGGATACGCAGTATTTT.

The J gene is TRBJ2-7, the V gene TRBV5-1; the match to TRBD2 covers 10 bases. Germline CDR1 SGHRS, CDR2 YFSETQ. The CDR3 has 17 amino acids. With 7 bases clipped from V and 4 bases from J, the junction kept 17 bases outside the gene matches. CDR3 amino acids: CASPPGGKASGRYEQYV. CDR3 DNA sequence: TGCGCCAGCCCACCAGGGGGCAAGGCTAGCGGGAGATACGAGCAGTACGTC.

This chain uses TRBV2 with TRBJ2-3; 12 bases align to TRBD2. Germline CDR1 and CDR2: SNHLY and FYNNEI. The CDR3 is 19 amino acids. J lost 1 base, V lost 6 bases, and 14 bases had no gene match. Here the CDR3 reads CASRRGLAGGQEGTDTQYF. The DNA for the CDR3 is TGTGCCAGCAGAAGGGGGCTAGCGGGGGGGCAAGAGGGCACAGATACGCAGTATTTT.

The sample holds a few counts of this clone. J is TRBJ1-2 and V is TRBV2, with D uncertain. V was trimmed by 7 bases and J by 0 bases, leaving 6 bases between them. Per the germline V gene, CDR1 is SNHLY and CDR2 is FYNNEI. The CDR3 sequence is 12 residues long. CDR3: CASTGANYGYTF. The CDR3 DNA sequence: TGTGCCAGCACGGGAGCTAACTATGGCTACACCTTC.

In this sample, this clone turned up a few times. The rearrangement joins TRBV2 to TRBJ1-2; TRBD1 aligns across 8 bases. V shed 1 base, J shed 3 bases, and the junction held 1 base outside the gene matches. The CDR3 extends over 14 amino acids. Germline CDR1 is SNHLY and CDR2 is FYNNEI. The chain's CDR3 is CASSEDRGDYGYTF. The CDR3 DNA sequence: TGTGCCAGCAGTGAAGACAGGGGGGACTATGGCTACACCTTC.

V gene TRBV6-4 combines with J gene TRBJ2-2; D is perhaps TRBD1 (6 bases). Germline lookup yields CDR1 MRHNA and CDR2 SNTAGT. V lost 0 bases and J 3 bases, leaving 11 bases between the germline ends. The CDR3 totals 16 residues. DNA of the CDR3: TGTGCCAGCAGTGACTCGTCCAGGGGAGACACCGGGGAGCTGTTTTTT. Residues: CASSDSSRGDTGELFF.

The chain carries TRBV4-1 and TRBJ1-6; TRBD1 matches at 12 bases. Germline trimming cut 1 base from V and 14 bases from J; bases unmatched to any gene: 15. CDR1 and CDR2 from the germline V gene are MGHRA and YSYEKL. CDR3 length: 18 amino acids. The CDR3 loop is CASSQVGLGTGGSESLHF. In nucleotides, the CDR3 is TGCGCCAGCAGCCAAGTGGGGCTCGGGACAGGGGGCTCCGAGTCCCTCCACTTT.

This clone is a singleton in its sample. The chain couples TRBV28 to TRBJ2-7; 8 nucleotides line up with TRBD2. Trimming removed 1 base from V and 4 bases from J; junction bases left unmatched: 3. CDR3 length: 14 residues. Germline V gene lookup returns CDR1 MDHEN and CDR2 SYDVKM. CDR3 DNA sequence: TGTGCCAGCAGTTTATCGGGAGGGGCGTACGAGCAGTACGTC. Translated: CASSLSGGAYEQYV.

The chain links TRBV6-6 to TRBJ1-4, with unresolved D. The CDR3 covers 12 residues. Germline lookup yields CDR1 MNHNY and CDR2 SVGAGI (reference sequence). Trimming pared 2 bases from V and 8 bases from J, leaving 6 bases between. The CDR3 DNA reads TGTGCCAGCAGTTACATGCGGGAAAAACTGTTTTTT. It yields the protein CASSYMREKLFF.

The CDR3 DNA is TGTGCCAGCAGCCCCCCAGGAAACACAGATACGCAGTATTTT. This encodes CASSPPGNTDTQYF. The chain couples TRBV7-2 to TRBJ2-3; D call uncertain. Germline CDR1 SGHTA, CDR2 FQGNSA. With 5 bases removed from V and 2 bases from J, the gap between germline ends came to 11 bases. The CDR3 loop spans 14 amino acids.

This chain links TRBV11-2 with TRBJ2-6; D is perhaps TRBD2 (5 bases). Germline CDR1 SGHAT, CDR2 FQNNGV. The CDR3 contains 15 residues. V lost 5 bases to trimming and J lost 1 base, with 9 bases between them. CDR3: CASSLSGSGANVLTF. In nucleotides, the CDR3 is TGTGCCAGCAGCCTCTCGGGGTCTGGGGCCAACGTCCTGACTTTC.

The chain couples TRBV2 to TRBJ2-3; 10 bases line up with TRBD2. Trimming took 6 bases from V and 3 from J; bases not matched to a gene: 6. CDR3 length: 15 amino acids. CDR1 is SNHLY and CDR2 is FYNNEI in the germline V gene. The CDR3 sequence is CASSRAGGTTDTQYF. The CDR3 DNA reads as TGTGCCAGCAGCCGAGCGGGGGGGACGACAGATACGCAGTATTTT.